This record concerns one T cell receptor (beta chain) sequence. The data were obtained in a study of T cell responses to AZD1222 COVID-19 vaccine. CDR3 length: 15 residues. The germline V gene encodes CDR1 MNHEY and CDR2 SMNVEV (reference sequence). Trimming took off 6 bases at V and 1 base at J, with 13 bases between the two ends. TCRdb's table, derived via immunoSEQ multiplex PCR, lists solely in-frame clones and lacks some. Counted here are about 90,000 clones, 90% to 95% occurring once; the ten biggest clones make up 5.2%. This chain links TRBV27 with TRBJ2-4, with D perhaps matching TRBD1 (6 bases). The specimen comprised peripheral blood, sampled on day 0 of MenACWY control vaccination. The source of this sequence is an adult in good health. The CDR3 sequence is CASRYRQDAKNIQYF. The CDR3 region has the DNA TGTGCCAGCAGATACCGACAGGACGCCAAAAACATTCAGTACTTC.